This T cell receptor (beta chain) originates from a study of cytomegalovirus exposure and HLA in healthy donors. Per germline, CDR1 SGDLS and CDR2 YYNGEE. The CDR3 loop spans 14 amino acids. Study-level points and caveats: Researchers reported that three CMV-associated chains were confirmed in vitro as CMV antigen-specific. Relative to equally common others, HLA-associated TCR beta chains showed greater clonal expansion in a later analysis.

Details on this clone: Its specificity is unknown. One end of the junction does not line up with germline, which may come from a read error.

Researchers ran the PCR with 60 Vbeta and 13 Jbeta primers. Authors' processing steps: Unique TCR beta chains totaled some 81 million in a later count, with approximately 11 million of them shared. Data came from immunoSEQ multiplex PCR; TCRdb stores just in-frame clones and leaves some out. Clonal size and the V and J genes are those of that table, whereas D and trimming came from the DNA. Found here are 77,000 or so clones, approximately 71% of them singletons; the top ten hold roughly 7.2%. The sample comprised PBMCs. The receptor's source is a woman between 40 and 55 years old in good health and CMV-seronegative. This chain uses TRBV9 with TRBJ1-1, with TRBD1 matching 7 bases. The CDR3 DNA sequence: TGTGCCAGCAGCGTAGCCCTTAGCGAGGGGGCGTCTGTCTTT. Protein sequence: CASSVALSEGASVF.